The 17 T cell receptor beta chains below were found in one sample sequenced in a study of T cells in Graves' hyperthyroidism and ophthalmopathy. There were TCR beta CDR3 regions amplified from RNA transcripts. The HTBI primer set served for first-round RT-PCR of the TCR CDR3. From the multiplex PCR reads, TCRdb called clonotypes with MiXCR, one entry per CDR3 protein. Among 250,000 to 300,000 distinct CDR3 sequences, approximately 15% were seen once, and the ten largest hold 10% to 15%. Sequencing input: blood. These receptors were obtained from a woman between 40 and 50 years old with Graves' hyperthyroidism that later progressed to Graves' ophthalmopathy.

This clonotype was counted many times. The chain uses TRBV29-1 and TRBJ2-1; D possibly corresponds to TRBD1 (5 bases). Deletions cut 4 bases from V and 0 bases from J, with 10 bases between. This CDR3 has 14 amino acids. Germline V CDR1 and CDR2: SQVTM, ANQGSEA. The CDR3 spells CSVVTVSSYNEQFF. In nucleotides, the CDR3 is TGCAGCGTTGTGACAGTCAGCTCCTACAATGAGCAGTTCTTC.

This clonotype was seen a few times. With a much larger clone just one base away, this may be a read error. CDR3 sequence reads: CASSQVAVAKSIQYF. As DNA, the CDR3 is TGTGCCAGCAGCCAGGTCGCGGTAGCCAAAAGCATTCAGTACTTC. The gene calls are TRBV3-1 and TRBJ2-4; D gene unclear. The germline CDR1 and CDR2 sequences are LGHDT and YNNKEL (reference sequence). The CDR3 totals 15 residues.

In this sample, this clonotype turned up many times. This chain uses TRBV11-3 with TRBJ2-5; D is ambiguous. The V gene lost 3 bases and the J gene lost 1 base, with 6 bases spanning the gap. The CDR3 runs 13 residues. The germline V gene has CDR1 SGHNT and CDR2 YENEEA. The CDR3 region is CASSFNIQETQYF. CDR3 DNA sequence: TGTGCCAGCAGCTTTAATATCCAAGAGACCCAGTACTTC. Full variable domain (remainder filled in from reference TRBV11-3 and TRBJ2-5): EAGVVQSPRYKIIEKKQPVAFWCNPISGHNTLYWYLQNLGQGPELLIRYENEEAVDDSQLPKDRFSAERLKGVDSTLKIQPAELGDSAVYLCASSFNIQETQYFGPGTRLLVL.

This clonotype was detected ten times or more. The CDR3 sequence is CASSSGGAGYEQFF. For the CDR3, the DNA is TGTGCCAGCAGCTCCGGGGGCGCGGGCTATGAGCAGTTCTTC. The V gene is TRBV7-9, the J gene TRBJ2-1; TRBD1 or TRBD2 may be the D gene (6 bases each). Trimming cost V 4 bases and J 8 bases, with 15 bases left between them. The CDR3 totals 14 residues. Germline loops: CDR1 SEHNR, CDR2 FQNEAQ (reference sequence).

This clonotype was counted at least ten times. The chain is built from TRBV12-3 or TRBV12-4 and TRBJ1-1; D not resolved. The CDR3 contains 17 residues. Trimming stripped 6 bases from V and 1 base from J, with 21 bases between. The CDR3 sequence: CASSPTRLITKNTEAFF. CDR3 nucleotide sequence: TGTGCCAGCAGCCCGACCAGATTAATAACCAAGAACACTGAAGCTTTCTTT.

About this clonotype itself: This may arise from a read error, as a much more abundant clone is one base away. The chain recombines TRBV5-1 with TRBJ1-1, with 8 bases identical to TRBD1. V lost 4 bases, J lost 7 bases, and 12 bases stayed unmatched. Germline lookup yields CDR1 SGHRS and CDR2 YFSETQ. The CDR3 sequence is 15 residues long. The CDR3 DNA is TGCGCCAGCAGCCACACAGGGGGAGAAATTGATGAAGCTTTCTTT. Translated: CASSHTGGEIDEAFF. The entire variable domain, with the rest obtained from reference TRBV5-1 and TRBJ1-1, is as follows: KAGVTQTPRYLIKTRGQQVTLSCSPISGHRSVSWYQQTPGQGLQFLFEYFSETQRNKGNFPGRFSGRQFSNSRSEMNVSTLELGDSALYLCASSHTGGEIDEAFFGQGTRLTVV.

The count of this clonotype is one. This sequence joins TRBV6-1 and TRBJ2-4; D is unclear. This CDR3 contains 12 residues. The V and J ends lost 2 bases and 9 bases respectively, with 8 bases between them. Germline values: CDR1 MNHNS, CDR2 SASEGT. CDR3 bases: TGTGCCAGCAGTGAACTGTGGGGCATTCAGTACTTC. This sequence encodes CASSELWGIQYF.

This chain's CDR3 is CSAASRSYEQYF. CDR3 DNA: TGCAGTGCCGCTAGCAGGTCCTACGAGCAGTACTTC. The V gene is TRBV20-1, the J gene TRBJ2-7; D is perhaps TRBD2 (5 bases). The V end was cut by 6 bases, the J end by 1 base, with 10 bases between. In germline, CDR1 is DFQATT, CDR2 SNEGSKA (reference sequence). The CDR3 is 12 amino acids.

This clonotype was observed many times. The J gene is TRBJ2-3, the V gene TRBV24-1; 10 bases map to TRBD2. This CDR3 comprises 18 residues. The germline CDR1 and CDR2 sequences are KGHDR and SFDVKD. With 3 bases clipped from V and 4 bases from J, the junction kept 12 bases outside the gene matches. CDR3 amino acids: CATSDRVASGRQSDTQYF. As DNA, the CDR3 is TGTGCCACCAGTGATCGGGTCGCTAGCGGGAGACAATCAGATACGCAGTATTTT.

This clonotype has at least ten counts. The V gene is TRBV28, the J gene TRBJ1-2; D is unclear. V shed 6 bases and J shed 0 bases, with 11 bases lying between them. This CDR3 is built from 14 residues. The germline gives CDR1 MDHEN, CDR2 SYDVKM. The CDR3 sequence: CASRFAGANYGYTF. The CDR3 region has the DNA TGTGCCAGCAGATTCGCCGGGGCTAACTATGGCTACACCTTC.

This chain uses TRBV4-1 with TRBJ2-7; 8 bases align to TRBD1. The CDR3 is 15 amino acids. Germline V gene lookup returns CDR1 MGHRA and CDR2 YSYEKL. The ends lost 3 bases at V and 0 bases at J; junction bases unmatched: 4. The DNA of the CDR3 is TGCGCCAGCAGCCAGGACAGGGATCTCTCCTACGAGCAGTACTTC. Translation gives CASSQDRDLSYEQYF.

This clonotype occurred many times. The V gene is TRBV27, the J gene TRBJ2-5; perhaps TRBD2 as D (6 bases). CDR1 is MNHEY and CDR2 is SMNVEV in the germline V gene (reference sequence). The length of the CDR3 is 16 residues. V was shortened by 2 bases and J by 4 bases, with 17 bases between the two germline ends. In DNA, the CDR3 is TGTGCCAGCAGTTTAAGTCTGGTAGGGAGGATAGAGACCCAGTACTTC. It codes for CASSLSLVGRIETQYF.

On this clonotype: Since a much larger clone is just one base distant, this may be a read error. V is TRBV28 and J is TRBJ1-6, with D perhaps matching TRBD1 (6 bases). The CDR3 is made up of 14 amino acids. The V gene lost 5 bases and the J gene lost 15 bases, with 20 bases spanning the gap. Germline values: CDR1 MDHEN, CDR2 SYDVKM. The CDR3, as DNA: TGTGCCAGCAGTGAAAGGTTGGGACACCAACTCCTCCACTTT. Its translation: CASSERLGHQLLHF.

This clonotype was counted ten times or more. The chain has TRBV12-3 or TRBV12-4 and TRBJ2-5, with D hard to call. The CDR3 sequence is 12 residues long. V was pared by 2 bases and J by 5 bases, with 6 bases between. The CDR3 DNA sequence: TGTGCCAGCAGTTTAAGGTGGGAGACCCAGTACTTC. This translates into CASSLRWETQYF.

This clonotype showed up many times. The CDR3 region is CASSLGFQGPVNTEAFF. The CDR3 DNA reads TGTGCCAGCAGCTTAGGTTTCCAGGGACCCGTGAACACTGAAGCTTTCTTT. The chain recombines TRBV11-2 with TRBJ1-1, with D maybe TRBD1 (5 bases). Germline CDR1 SGHAT, CDR2 FQNNGV. The CDR3 spans 17 residues. V was trimmed by 1 base and J by 0 bases, leaving 15 bases between them.

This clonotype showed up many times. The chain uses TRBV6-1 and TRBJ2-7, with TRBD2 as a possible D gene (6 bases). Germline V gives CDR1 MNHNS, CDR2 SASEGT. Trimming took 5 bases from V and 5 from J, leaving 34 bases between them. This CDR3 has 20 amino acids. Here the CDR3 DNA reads TGTGCCAGCAGTTCAAACTATGGCCGGGGGATCGTCCCATTACGACACGAGCAGTACTTC. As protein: CASSSNYGRGIVPLRHEQYF.

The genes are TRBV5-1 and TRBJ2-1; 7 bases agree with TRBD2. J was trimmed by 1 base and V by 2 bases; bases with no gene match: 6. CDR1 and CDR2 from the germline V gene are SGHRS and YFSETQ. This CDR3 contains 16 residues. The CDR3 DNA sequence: TGCGCCAGCAGCTTTACGCTAGCGGATTCCTACAATGAGCAGTTCTTC. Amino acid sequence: CASSFTLADSYNEQFF.